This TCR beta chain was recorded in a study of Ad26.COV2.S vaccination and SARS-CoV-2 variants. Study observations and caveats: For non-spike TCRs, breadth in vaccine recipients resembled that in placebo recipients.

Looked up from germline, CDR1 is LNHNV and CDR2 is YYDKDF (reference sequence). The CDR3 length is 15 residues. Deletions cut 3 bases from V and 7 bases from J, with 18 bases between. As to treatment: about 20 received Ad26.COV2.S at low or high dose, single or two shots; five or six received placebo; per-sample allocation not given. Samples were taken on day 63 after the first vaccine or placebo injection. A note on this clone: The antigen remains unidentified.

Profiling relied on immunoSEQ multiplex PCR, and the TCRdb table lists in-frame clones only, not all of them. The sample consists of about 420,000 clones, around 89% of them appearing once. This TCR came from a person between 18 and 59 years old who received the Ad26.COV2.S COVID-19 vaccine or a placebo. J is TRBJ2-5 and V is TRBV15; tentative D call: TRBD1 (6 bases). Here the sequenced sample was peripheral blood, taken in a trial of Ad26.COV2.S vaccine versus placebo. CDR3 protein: CATSSDQGKVRTQYF. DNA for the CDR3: TGTGCCACCAGCAGTGACCAGGGGAAGGTTCGGACCCAGTACTTC. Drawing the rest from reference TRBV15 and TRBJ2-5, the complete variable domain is DAMVIQNPRYQVTQFGKPVTLSCSQTLNHNVMYWYQQKSSQAPKLLFHYYDKDFNNEADTPDNFQSRRPNTSFCFLDIRSPGLGDTAMYLCATSSDQGKVRTQYFGPGTRLLVL.